The 30 T cell receptor beta chains below all came from one sample that was sequenced in a study of cytomegalovirus exposure and HLA in healthy donors. 60 Vbeta and 13 Jbeta primers were used in PCR. Data came from immunoSEQ multiplex PCR; TCRdb stores just in-frame clones and leaves some out. The sample has about 88,000 clones, 85% to 90% seen once. The specimen sequenced was PBMCs. The receptors shown here come from a man aged 18 to 30 in good health and CMV-seronegative.

This clone was detected once. This chain joins TRBV21-1 and TRBJ2-1; the D segment call TRBD2 is taken from the table without a DNA check. TRBV21-1 is an annotated pseudogene. The CDR3 has 17 amino acids. Here the CDR3 reads CASSRHGLGIDYNEQFF. In DNA, the CDR3 is TGTGCCAGCAGCCGACACGGACTAGGGATTGACTACAATGAGCAGTTCTTC.

The rearrangement uses TRBV20-1 and TRBJ1-1, with D unresolved. V was cut by 7 bases and J by 4 bases, with 10 bases left in between. Germline V gives CDR1 DFQATT, CDR2 SNEGSKA (reference sequence). The CDR3 is 11 amino acids. This CDR3 is CSGNRVTEAFF. The CDR3 DNA reads TGCAGTGGGAATCGGGTCACTGAAGCTTTCTTT.

V gene TRBV19 combines with J gene TRBJ2-7, with a possible D match to TRBD2 (7 bases). The germline V gene encodes CDR1 LNHDA and CDR2 SQIVND (reference sequence). Trimming took 7 bases from V and 1 from J, leaving 14 bases between them. This CDR3 region has 14 residues. Written as DNA, the CDR3 is TGTGCCAGTACCGGACGGGGGGCATCCTACGAGCAGTACTTC. Its translation is CASTGRGASYEQYF.

The chain combines TRBV7-2 with TRBJ2-7, with a possible D match to TRBD1 (5 bases). The DNA end lines up better with TRBJ2-1; the J call may be wrong. The germline V gene has CDR1 SGHTA and CDR2 FQGNSA. CDR3 size: 15 residues. The CDR3 sequence is CASSFRVMGYNEQFF. CDR3 bases: TGTGCCAGCAGCTTCAGGGTAATGGGCTACAATGAGCAGTTCTTC.

The sample holds a few counts of this clone. This chain connects TRBV9 to TRBJ2-1; 11 positions agree with TRBD1. Germline V gives CDR1 SGDLS, CDR2 YYNGEE. The CDR3 length is 14 residues. V shed 4 bases, J shed 8 bases, and the junction held 5 bases outside the gene matches. For the CDR3, the DNA is TGTGCCAGCAGCTCGCGGGACAGGGGGTATGAGCAGTTCTTC. Encoded protein: CASSSRDRGYEQFF.

This clone was seen only once. The rearrangement joins TRBV6-5 to TRBJ1-2; 7 bases line up with TRBD1. The CDR3 extends over 15 amino acids. Trimming removed 0 bases from V and 7 bases from J; junction bases left unmatched: 8. Looked up from germline, CDR1 is MNHEY and CDR2 is SVGAGI. The CDR3 sequence is CASSYSTGESGGYTF. The CDR3 nucleotides are TGTGCCAGCAGTTACTCCACAGGGGAGAGTGGTGGCTACACCTTC.

This chain uses TRBV28 with TRBJ2-7; D possibly corresponds to TRBD1 (6 bases). The V and J ends lost 5 bases and 2 bases respectively, with 13 bases between them. Germline CDR1 is MDHEN and CDR2 is SYDVKM. The CDR3 is 14 amino acids. CDR3 bases: TGTGCCAGCAGTCAGAGACAGGTACCCTACGAGCAGTACTTC. The encoded protein is CASSQRQVPYEQYF.

V is TRBV19 and J is TRBJ2-5; D might be TRBD2 (5 bases). The CDR3 contains 13 residues. V dropped 3 bases and J dropped 5 bases, with 10 bases sitting between them. Germline assignment: CDR1 LNHDA and CDR2 SQIVND (reference sequence). The CDR3 nucleotides read TGTGCCAGTAGTATTCAGCGGAAGGAGACCCAGTACTTC. It specifies CASSIQRKETQYF.

This chain uses TRBV7-3 with TRBJ2-1; 7 bases fit TRBD2. Germline-derived CDR1 and CDR2 are SGHTA and FQGTGA. The trim removed 8 bases at V and 4 bases at J, leaving 5 bases unmatched. The CDR3 is made up of 13 amino acids. In DNA, the CDR3 is TGTGCCAGCGGCCGGGGAGGGTACAATGAGCAGTTCTTC. Encoded protein: CASGRGGYNEQFF.

The chain couples TRBV29-1 to TRBJ2-5; 7 bases map to TRBD2. V dropped 7 bases and J dropped 3; count of bases not matched to a gene: 5. This CDR3 has 12 residues. CDR1 is SQVTM and CDR2 is ANQGSEA in the germline V gene. In nucleotides, the CDR3 is TGCAGCGCCGGGGGGAGCGAAGAGACCCAGTACTTC. Translated: CSAGGSEETQYF.

The chain couples TRBV6-5 to TRBJ2-5; D may be TRBD1 (5 bases). The CDR3 runs 12 residues. Germline V lookup: CDR1 MNHEY, CDR2 SVGAGI. V shed 8 bases and J shed 4 bases, with 11 bases lying between them. Here the CDR3 DNA reads TGTGCCAGCTCTAGGGGTGGAGAGACCCAGTACTTC. Translated, it gives CASSRGGETQYF.

This sequence joins TRBV11-2 and TRBJ1-4; 9 nucleotides line up with TRBD1. This CDR3 contains 18 residues. The J segment lost 8 bases and the V segment lost 4 bases, leaving 17 bases of the junction unmatched. In germline, CDR1 is SGHAT, CDR2 FQNNGV. CDR3 nucleotide sequence: TGTGCCAGCAGCTCGTTAAAAAACGGACAGGGGCCATGGGAAAAACTGTTTTTT. It is translated as CASSSLKNGQGPWEKLFF. Full variable domain (rest looked up from reference TRBV11-2 and TRBJ1-4): EAGVAQSPRYKIIEKRQSVAFWCNPISGHATLYWYQQILGQGPKLLIQFQNNGVVDDSQLPKDRFSAERLKGVDSTLKIQPAKLEDSAVYLCASSSLKNGQGPWEKLFFGSGTQLSVL.

The table lists this clone with a count of one. The chain couples TRBV4-2 to TRBJ2-1; 7 bases are a match to TRBD1. The ends lost 1 base at V and 7 bases at J; junction bases unmatched: 4. Germline assignment: CDR1 LGHNA and CDR2 YNFKEQ. This CDR3 contains 14 residues. The CDR3, as DNA: TGTGCCAGCAGCCAAGTGACAGGGTGGAATGAGCAGTTCTTC. It encodes CASSQVTGWNEQFF.

The chain recombines TRBV18 with TRBJ2-5; TRBD2 is a possible D gene (5 bases). In germline, CDR1 is KGHSH, CDR2 LQKENI. The CDR3 is 15 amino acids. Trimming removed 1 base from V and 0 bases from J, with 9 bases in between. CDR3 nucleotide sequence: TGTGCCAGCTCACCACTTTTCGGGGACCAAGAGACCCAGTACTTC. Protein sequence: CASSPLFGDQETQYF.

The chain carries TRBV20-1 and TRBJ2-3, with 10 bases that match TRBD2. Germline trimming cut 6 bases from V and 8 bases from J; bases unmatched to any gene: 2. The CDR3 extends over 11 amino acids. Germline loops: CDR1 DFQATT, CDR2 SNEGSKA (reference sequence). CDR3 DNA: TGCAGTGCCGTAGCGGGGGGTACGCAGTATTTT. This encodes CSAVAGGTQYF.

This sequence joins TRBV6-5 and TRBJ1-5; TRBD1 is a possible D gene (6 bases). V was cut by 5 bases and J by 4 bases, with 15 bases left in between. The CDR3 contains 15 residues. In germline, CDR1 is MNHEY, CDR2 SVGAGI. The CDR3 DNA sequence: TGTGCCAGCAGTGTTTTGACACAGGGAAATCAGCCCCAGCATTTT. This sequence encodes CASSVLTQGNQPQHF.

The V call is TRBV6-5, the J call TRBJ1-5; a possible D gene is TRBD1 (6 bases). This CDR3 comprises 15 residues. The germline V gene has CDR1 MNHEY and CDR2 SVGAGI. Trimming removed 5 bases at V and 6 bases at J, with 17 bases between. The CDR3 DNA is TGTGCCAGCAGTCCTACAGGGAAAAGGTCTCAGCCCCAGCATTTT. This codes for CASSPTGKRSQPQHF.

This chain joins TRBV5-1 and TRBJ2-3; 7 nucleotides agree with TRBD2. The CDR3 runs 16 residues. V shed 0 bases and J 1 base; nucleotides not matched to a gene: 5. Germline V gene sequence: CDR1 SGHRS, CDR2 YFSETQ. The DNA of the CDR3 is TGCGCCAGCAGCTTGGATAGGGCGGGGGGCACAGATACGCAGTATTTT. Translating gives CASSLDRAGGTDTQYF.

In this sample, this clone turned up once. The chain has TRBV21-1 and TRBJ2-6; TRBD1, the D gene given by the table, was not confirmed from the DNA. TRBV21-1 is listed as a pseudogene. This CDR3 region has 19 residues. The CDR3 reads CASCIVEDRSRSGANVLTF. CDR3 nucleotides: TGTGCCAGCTGTATCGTGGAGGACAGGAGTCGTTCTGGGGCCAACGTCCTGACTTTC.

This clone was observed once. The rearrangement links TRBV6-5 to TRBJ2-7; 8 nucleotides agree with TRBD1. J lost 3 bases, V lost 6 bases, and 10 bases had no gene match. The CDR3 runs 15 residues. Germline V gene data show CDR1 as MNHEY and CDR2 as SVGAGI. CDR3 sequence (DNA): TGTGCCAGCAGCGACGGGGGACAGGCCCTCTACGAGCAGTACTTC. It is translated as CASSDGGQALYEQYF.

The chain couples TRBV29-1 to TRBJ2-1; 9 positions match TRBD1. Germline CDR1 SQVTM, CDR2 ANQGSEA. The CDR3 extends over 12 amino acids. V dropped 7 bases and J dropped 9; count of bases not matched to a gene: 7. Written as DNA, the CDR3 is TGCAGCGGTGGACAGGGGTTTGTTGAGCAGTTCTTC. This translates into CSGGQGFVEQFF.

This chain uses TRBV7-3 with TRBJ2-6; 7 bases align to TRBD2. This CDR3 spans 17 amino acids. CDR1 and CDR2 from the germline V gene are SGHTA and FQGTGA. Trimming cost V 1 base and J 0 bases; bases outside gene matches: 3. The CDR3 protein is CASSLRGGGSGANVLTF. The CDR3 DNA reads TGTGCCAGCAGCTTAAGGGGGGGAGGCTCTGGGGCCAACGTCCTGACTTTC.

The CDR3 nucleotides are TGTGCCAGCAGCTTAAGGGGCCCTAGCGGGAGATTCGCAGATACGCAGTATTTT. Translated, it gives CASSLRGPSGRFADTQYF. This sequence joins TRBV7-2 and TRBJ2-3; 10 bases fit TRBD2. This CDR3 has 18 amino acids. Per the germline V gene, CDR1 is SGHTA and CDR2 is FQGNSA. V lost 2 bases and J lost 4; bases outside the gene matches: 12.

The V and J genes are TRBV18 and TRBJ1-2, with D uncertain. This CDR3 is built from 13 residues. The V gene's germline CDR1 is KGHSH and CDR2 LQKENI. V gave up 2 bases and J gave up 4 bases, with 8 bases separating them. The CDR3, as DNA: TGTGCCAGCTCACCAGGGCCTCTCTATGGCTACACCTTC. This gives the protein CASSPGPLYGYTF.

The chain carries TRBV7-2 and TRBJ2-1; D not certain. Germline loops: CDR1 SGHTA, CDR2 FQGNSA. The CDR3 totals 15 residues. Trimming stripped 1 base from V and 4 bases from J, with 11 bases between. DNA for the CDR3: TGTGCCAGCAGCTTAGGACAAGTTGCTTACAATGAGCAGTTCTTC. Translating gives CASSLGQVAYNEQFF.

CDR3: CAISETHGELFF. The CDR3 bases are TGTGCCATCAGTGAGACTCACGGGGAGCTGTTTTTT. The chain carries TRBV10-3 and TRBJ2-2; D is uncertain. The CDR3 loop spans 12 amino acids. V lost 2 bases and J 7 bases, leaving 5 bases between the germline ends. The germline V gene has CDR1 ENHRY and CDR2 SYGVKD.

This sequence joins TRBV6-5 and TRBJ2-1, with D hard to call. Trimming cost V 4 bases and J 5 bases, with 9 bases left between them. Germline loops: CDR1 MNHEY, CDR2 SVGAGI. The CDR3 runs 13 residues. The CDR3 coding sequence is TGTGCCAGCAGTTCCCTTCGGGACAATGAGCAGTTCTTC. Translation: CASSSLRDNEQFF.

This clone has only a few counts. The J gene is TRBJ1-4, the V gene TRBV15; D is uncertain. Germline V lookup: CDR1 LNHNV, CDR2 YYDKDF (reference sequence). The length of the CDR3 is 15 residues. Trimming pared 1 base from V and 8 bases from J, leaving 14 bases between. The DNA for the CDR3 is TGTGCCACCAGCAGAGGCACGGGGTCTCTGGAAAAACTGTTTTTT. Residues: CATSRGTGSLEKLFF.

The chain has TRBV28 and TRBJ1-5; 7 nucleotides match TRBD1. Germline V CDR1 and CDR2: MDHEN, SYDVKM. V trimming: 6 bases; J trimming: 5 bases; junction bases outside the gene matches: 13. The CDR3 runs to 16 residues. For the CDR3, the DNA is TGTGCCAGCAGACAGCTCGGCAGGGGGAGAGATCAGCCCCAGCATTTT. Residues: CASRQLGRGRDQPQHF.

The chain has TRBV10-3 and TRBJ2-3; 9 bases fit TRBD2. V lost 4 bases, J lost 4 bases, and 9 bases stayed unmatched. Germline CDR1 is ENHRY and CDR2 is SYGVKD. The CDR3 has 16 amino acids. CDR3 sequence (DNA): TGTGCCATCAGTGGGGTAGCGGGGGCCCTCCCAGATACGCAGTATTTT. Its translation: CAISGVAGALPDTQYF.